This is a list of T cell receptor beta chains from one sample in a study of blood T cell dynamics during melanoma immunotherapy. TCRdb keeps only in-frame clones here, not all; method: immunoSEQ multiplex PCR. This repertoire shows 300 to 350 clones, 82% found once; its top ten account for roughly 16%. The sample consisted of CD8+ T cells from blood, taken from a patient treated with checkpoint blockade. Receptors originate from a human donor with melanoma. Each CDR3 is given with its conserved first and last residue. Each record gives: J gene, D gene, V gene, clone size, CDR3 DNA, CDR3 protein. A D gene is named only where the DNA matches it firmly. The listing skips clone size in some rows; elsewhere it reads once, few, many or a size class.

J gene: TRBJ1-1; D gene: NA; V gene: TRBV20-1; clone size: NA; CDR3 DNA: TGCAGTGCGTCGGGGGGAACTGAAGCTTTCTTT; CDR3 protein: CSASGGTEAFF
J gene: TRBJ2-1; D gene: NA; V gene: TRBV7-9; clone size: NA; CDR3 DNA: TGTGCCAGCAGCCCAGTGGGTAGCGGCCCTCAGCAGTTCTTC; CDR3 protein: CASSPVGSGPQQFF
J gene: TRBJ2-7; D gene: NA; V gene: TRBV29-1; clone size: NA; CDR3 DNA: TGCAGCGTCGGGAGTGGATACGAGCAGTACTTC; CDR3 protein: CSVGSGYEQYF
J gene: TRBJ1-1; D gene: NA; V gene: TRBV15; clone size: NA; CDR3 DNA: TGTGCCACCAGCAGAGATTCAGGGGCATGGACTGAAGCTTTCTTT; CDR3 protein: CATSRDSGAWTEAFF
J gene: TRBJ1-1; D gene: NA; V gene: TRBV7-9; clone size: NA; CDR3 DNA: TGTGCCAGCAGCTTACAAGGAATGAACACTGAAGCTTTCTTT; CDR3 protein: CASSLQGMNTEAFF
J gene: TRBJ2-7; D gene: NA; V gene: TRBV12-1; clone size: once; CDR3 DNA: TGTGCCAGCAGCTTAGGACAGGGTCTGGACGAGCAGTACTTC; CDR3 protein: CASSLGQGLDEQYF
J gene: TRBJ2-7; D gene: NA; V gene: TRBV29-1; clone size: NA; CDR3 DNA: TGCAGCGTTCAAGGACAGGGAGGGTCCTACGAGCAGTACTTC; CDR3 protein: CSVQGQGGSYEQYF
J gene: TRBJ2-2; D gene: NA; V gene: TRBV5-1; clone size: NA; CDR3 DNA: TGCGCCAGCAGCTTGGAGGGTAACACCGGGGAGCTGTTTTTT; CDR3 protein: CASSLEGNTGELFF
J gene: TRBJ2-1; D gene: TRBD2; V gene: TRBV28; clone size: NA; CDR3 DNA: TGTGCCAGCAGTTTACGGGAGGGCCTAGGATCGGGTTGGAATGAGCAGTTCTTC; CDR3 protein: CASSLREGLGSGWNEQFF
J gene: TRBJ2-3; D gene: NA; V gene: TRBV9; clone size: NA; CDR3 DNA: TGTGCCAGCAGCGGGGGGGGCGGCACAGATACGCAGTATTTT; CDR3 protein: CASSGGGGTDTQYF
J gene: TRBJ1-1; D gene: TRBD1; V gene: TRBV6-5; clone size: NA; CDR3 DNA: TGTGCCAGCAGTATCTCCGGGACAGGGTACACTGAAGCTTTCTTT; CDR3 protein: CASSISGTGYTEAFF
J gene: TRBJ2-2; D gene: NA; V gene: TRBV4-1; clone size: NA; CDR3 DNA: TGCGCCAGCAGCCAAGACAGCAGGGGTCCCGGGGAGCTGTTTTTT; CDR3 protein: CASSQDSRGPGELFF
J gene: TRBJ1-2; D gene: NA; V gene: TRBV7-6; clone size: once; CDR3 DNA: TGTGCCAGCAGCTCGGCGAGCGGGTCGAGGAACTATGGCTACACCTTC; CDR3 protein: CASSSASGSRNYGYTF
J gene: TRBJ2-5; D gene: NA; V gene: TRBV11-2; clone size: NA; CDR3 DNA: TGTGCCAGCAGCCCCTCCGGGGGCACAGAGACCCAGTACTTC; CDR3 protein: CASSPSGGTETQYF
J gene: TRBJ2-7; D gene: TRBD1; V gene: TRBV19; clone size: few; CDR3 DNA: TGTGCCAGTAGCCCGAGGGGGCTCGAGCAGTACTTC; CDR3 protein: CASSPRGLEQYF
J gene: TRBJ1-6; D gene: NA; V gene: TRBV4-2; clone size: NA; CDR3 DNA: TGTGCCAGCAGCCAAGACCCAGGGTTGGAGTCACCCCTCCACTTT; CDR3 protein: CASSQDPGLESPLHF
J gene: TRBJ1-2; D gene: NA; V gene: TRBV27; clone size: NA; CDR3 DNA: TGTGCCAGCAGTTTATCGGGGGCGACGCATGGCTACACCTTC; CDR3 protein: CASSLSGATHGYTF
J gene: TRBJ1-3; D gene: NA; V gene: TRBV7-9; clone size: NA; CDR3 DNA: TGTGCCAGCAGCTCACCGAAGGGTTACTCTGGAAACACCATATATTTT; CDR3 protein: CASSSPKGYSGNTIYF
J gene: TRBJ2-2; D gene: TRBD2; V gene: TRBV7-2; clone size: NA; CDR3 DNA: TGTGCCAGCAGCTTTCCGGGACTAGCGGTCAACACCGGGGAGCTGTTTTTT; CDR3 protein: CASSFPGLAVNTGELFF
J gene: TRBJ1-3; D gene: NA; V gene: TRBV20-1; clone size: few; CDR3 DNA: TGCAGTGGCAAGACAGGAAACACCATATATTTT; CDR3 protein: CSGKTGNTIYF
J gene: TRBJ2-7; D gene: TRBD1; V gene: TRBV7-3; clone size: NA; CDR3 DNA: TGTGCCAGCAGCCACCCCCCGTCAGGGGGCGTGTACGAGCAGTACTTC; CDR3 protein: CASSHPPSGGVYEQYF
J gene: TRBJ1-6; D gene: NA; V gene: TRBV11-2; clone size: NA; CDR3 DNA: TGTGCCAGCAGCTTAGATCCCCTCCCTAGGGAAGGCTCACCCCTCCACTTT; CDR3 protein: CASSLDPLPREGSPLHF
J gene: TRBJ2-1; D gene: TRBD2; V gene: TRBV6-5; clone size: once; CDR3 DNA: TGTGCCAGCACCCCTCGTGTAAGCGGGGGGGTTGAGCAGTTCTTC; CDR3 protein: CASTPRVSGGVEQFF
J gene: TRBJ2-7; D gene: NA; V gene: TRBV28; clone size: NA; CDR3 DNA: TGTGCCAGCAGTAATCGACGGACCTACGAGCAGTACTTC; CDR3 protein: CASSNRRTYEQYF
J gene: TRBJ2-1; D gene: TRBD2; V gene: TRBV19; clone size: NA; CDR3 DNA: TGTGCCAGTAGTAACTATCCGGGGGGGCCGTACAATGAGCAGTTCTTC; CDR3 protein: CASSNYPGGPYNEQFF
J gene: TRBJ2-7; D gene: NA; V gene: TRBV4-1; clone size: once; CDR3 DNA: TGCGCCAGCAGCCAAGAGAGTAGGGGGGCTGGCTACGAGCAGTACTTC; CDR3 protein: CASSQESRGAGYEQYF
J gene: TRBJ1-1; D gene: NA; V gene: TRBV14; clone size: NA; CDR3 DNA: TGTGCCAGCAGCTCACGGAGGGGCACCTTTGAAGCTTTCTTT; CDR3 protein: CASSSRRGTFEAFF
J gene: TRBJ2-1; D gene: NA; V gene: TRBV19; clone size: NA; CDR3 DNA: TGTGCCAGTAGTACAGCCAGCAACTGGAATGAGCAGTTCTTC; CDR3 protein: CASSTASNWNEQFF
J gene: TRBJ2-1; D gene: NA; V gene: TRBV21-1; clone size: NA; CDR3 DNA: TGTGCCAGCAGACACAGATTAGCACACCATTCCGACAATGAGCAGTTCTTC; CDR3 protein: CASRHRLAHHSDNEQFF
J gene: TRBJ2-7; D gene: TRBD1; V gene: TRBV7-9; clone size: NA; CDR3 DNA: TGTGCCAGCAGCTTAGGGGACAGGGGGGCCTACGAGCAGTACTTC; CDR3 protein: CASSLGDRGAYEQYF
J gene: TRBJ2-1; D gene: NA; V gene: TRBV9; clone size: NA; CDR3 DNA: TGTGCCAGCAGCTCTACTTACAATGAGCAGTTCTTC; CDR3 protein: CASSSTYNEQFF
J gene: TRBJ1-2; D gene: TRBD1; V gene: TRBV28; clone size: NA; CDR3 DNA: TGTGCCAGCAGCCGACAGGGCGCCTATGGCTACACCTTC; CDR3 protein: CASSRQGAYGYTF
J gene: TRBJ2-1; D gene: NA; V gene: TRBV25-1; clone size: NA; CDR3 DNA: TGTGCCAGCAGTGAATCCCCCGCGCGAACACCCGTAAATGAGCAGTTCTTC; CDR3 protein: CASSESPARTPVNEQFF
J gene: TRBJ2-2; D gene: NA; V gene: TRBV5-1; clone size: NA; CDR3 DNA: TGCGCCAGCAGCGCGCCGGGATCCGGGGAGCTGTTTTTT; CDR3 protein: CASSAPGSGELFF
J gene: TRBJ2-7; D gene: NA; V gene: TRBV7-8; clone size: NA; CDR3 DNA: TGTGCCAGCAGGGGGGCCGGGATGGGAGGCGAGCAGTACTTC; CDR3 protein: CASRGAGMGGEQYF
J gene: TRBJ2-2; D gene: NA; V gene: TRBV5-1; clone size: once; CDR3 DNA: TGCGCCAGCAGCTTGGCCGTCGTGGACCCGAACACCGGGGAGCTGTTTTTT; CDR3 protein: CASSLAVVDPNTGELFF
J gene: TRBJ2-2; D gene: TRBD2; V gene: TRBV10-3; clone size: once; CDR3 DNA: TGTGCCATCAGTGAGGGGACTAGCTTCCCCGGGGAGCTGTTTTTT; CDR3 protein: CAISEGTSFPGELFF
J gene: TRBJ2-5; D gene: TRBD2; V gene: TRBV18; clone size: NA; CDR3 DNA: TGTGCCAGCTCACCGTCTAGCGGGGGAGCTTCGGGAGAGACCCAGTACTTC; CDR3 protein: CASSPSSGGASGETQYF
J gene: TRBJ2-1; D gene: TRBD2; V gene: TRBV27; clone size: NA; CDR3 DNA: TGTGCCAGCAGTTTATCGACACTAGCGGGAGGGTGGCAGTTCTTC; CDR3 protein: CASSLSTLAGGWQFF
J gene: TRBJ1-5; D gene: NA; V gene: TRBV27; clone size: NA; CDR3 DNA: TGTGCCAGCAGTTTAAGGGGGGACCCCCGGAGCGATCAGCCCCAGCATTTT; CDR3 protein: CASSLRGDPRSDQPQHF
J gene: TRBJ1-4; D gene: NA; V gene: TRBV7-2; clone size: NA; CDR3 DNA: TGTGCCAGCAGCACTCTCGGACAGTTTAATGAAAAACTGTTCTTT; CDR3 protein: CASSTLGQFNEKLFF
J gene: TRBJ2-7; D gene: NA; V gene: TRBV27; clone size: NA; CDR3 DNA: TGTGCCGTCAGGGGAGGCCCCTACGAGCAGTACTTC; CDR3 protein: CAVRGGPYEQYF